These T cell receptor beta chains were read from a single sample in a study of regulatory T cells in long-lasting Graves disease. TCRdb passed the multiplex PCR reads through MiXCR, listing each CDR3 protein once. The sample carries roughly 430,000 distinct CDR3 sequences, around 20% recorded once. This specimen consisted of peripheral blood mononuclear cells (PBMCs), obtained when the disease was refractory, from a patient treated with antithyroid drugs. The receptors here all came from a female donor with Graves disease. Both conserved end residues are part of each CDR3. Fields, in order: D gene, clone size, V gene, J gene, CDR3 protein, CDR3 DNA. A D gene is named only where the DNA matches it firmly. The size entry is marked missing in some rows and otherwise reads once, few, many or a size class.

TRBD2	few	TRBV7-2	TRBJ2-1	CASSISGRANNEQFF	TGTGCCAGCAGCATCAGCGGGAGGGCCAACAATGAGCAGTTCTTC
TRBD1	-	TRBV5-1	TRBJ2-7	CASRPRDRDYEQYF	TGCGCCAGCAGGCCCCGGGACAGGGACTACGAGCAGTACTTC
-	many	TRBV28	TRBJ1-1	CASSFGRGSLNTEAFF	TGTGCCAGCAGTTTCGGGAGGGGATCTTTGAACACTGAAGCTTTCTTT
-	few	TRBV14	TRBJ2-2	CASSQVDRTGELFF	TGTGCCAGCAGCCAAGTCGATCGCACCGGGGAGCTGTTTTTT
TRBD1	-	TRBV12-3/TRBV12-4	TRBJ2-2	CASSDPGQGTGELFF	TGTGCCAGCAGTGATCCAGGACAGGGAACGGGGGAGCTGTTTTTT
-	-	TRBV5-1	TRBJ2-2	CASSLEGYDTGELFF	TGCGCCAGCAGCTTGGAAGGGTACGACACCGGGGAGCTGTTTTTT
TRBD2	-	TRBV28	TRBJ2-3	CASSKGTSGRDTQYF	TGTGCCAGCAGCAAGGGCACTAGCGGGAGGGATACGCAGTATTTT
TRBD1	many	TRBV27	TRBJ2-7	CASSAGTGVGYEQYF	TGTGCCAGCAGTGCCGGGACAGGGGTGGGCTACGAGCAGTACTTC
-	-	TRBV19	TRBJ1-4	CASSPRTGPPGGLFF	TGTGCCAGTAGTCCGAGGACGGGTCCCCCGGGGGGACTGTTTTTT
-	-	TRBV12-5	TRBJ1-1	CAGGLPQGRNTEAFF	TGTGCTGGTGGTTTGCCACAGGGAAGGAACACTGAAGCTTTCTTT
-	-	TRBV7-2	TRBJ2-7	CASSRGEITYEQYF	TGTGCCAGCAGCCGCGGGGAGATCACCTACGAGCAGTACTTC
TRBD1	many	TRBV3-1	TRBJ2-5	CASSQPGTGNKETQYF	TGTGCCAGCAGCCAACCCGGGACAGGGAACAAAGAGACCCAGTACTTC
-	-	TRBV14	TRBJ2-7	CASSLGLPSYEQYF	TGTGCCAGCAGCCTAGGACTACCGTCCTACGAGCAGTACTTC
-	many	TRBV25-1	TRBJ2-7	CASSEYFEGYEQYF	TGTGCCAGCAGTGAATATTTTGAGGGCTACGAGCAGTACTTC
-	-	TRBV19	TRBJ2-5	CASSIRDTQETQYF	TGTGCCAGTAGTATTAGGGACACGCAAGAGACCCAGTACTTC
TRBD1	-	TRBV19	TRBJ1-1	CASSINPPGGTEAFF	TGTGCCAGTAGTATTAACCCCCCAGGGGGCACTGAAGCTTTCTTT
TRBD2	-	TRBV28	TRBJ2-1	CASSATSGGYNEQFF	TGTGCCAGCAGCGCTACTAGCGGGGGATACAATGAGCAGTTCTTC
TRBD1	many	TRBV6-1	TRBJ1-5	CASRGTGGLPQHF	TGTGCCAGCAGGGGGACAGGGGGCTTACCCCAGCATTTT
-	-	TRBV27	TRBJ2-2	CAGSNTGELFF	TGTGCCGGCTCGAACACCGGGGAGCTGTTTTTT
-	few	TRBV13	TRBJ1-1	CASSLRRSREKAFF	TGTGCCAGCAGCTTAAGACGCAGCAGGGAAAAGGCTTTCTTT
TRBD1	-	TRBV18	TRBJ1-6	CASSPPGQGGSSPLHF	TGTGCCAGCTCACCACCGGGACAGGGGGGAAGTTCACCCCTCCACTTT
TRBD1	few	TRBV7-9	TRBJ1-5	CASTPGGGNQPQHF	TGTGCCAGCACCCCAGGGGGGGGCAATCAGCCCCAGCATTTT
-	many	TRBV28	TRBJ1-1	CASSWGTEYWF	TGTGCCAGCAGTTGGGGCACTGAATATTGGTTT
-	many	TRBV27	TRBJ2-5	CASQGGGGAGETQYF	TGTGCCAGCCAAGGTGGAGGAGGGGCCGGGGAGACCCAGTACTTC
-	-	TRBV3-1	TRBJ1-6	CASSQARDTSRNNSPLHF	TGTGCCAGCAGCCAAGCCCGGGACACGAGCCGCAATAATTCACCCCTCCACTTT
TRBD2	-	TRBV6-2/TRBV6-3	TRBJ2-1	CASGWLGGRASDEQFF	TGTGCCAGCGGTTGGTTGGGCGGGAGGGCCTCGGATGAGCAGTTCTTC
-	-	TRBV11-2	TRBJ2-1	CASSLSGLNEQFF	TGTGCCAGCAGCTTATCAGGGTTGAATGAGCAGTTCTTC
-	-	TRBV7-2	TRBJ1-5	CASSLGITASNQPQHF	TGTGCCAGCAGCTTAGGGATTACAGCTAGCAATCAGCCCCAGCATTTT